The clone carrying this T cell receptor beta chain occurred once. Antigen: not known. This entry is derived from a study of cytomegalovirus exposure and HLA in healthy donors. The study's findings and limits: The authors listed 150 to 200 TCR beta chains as cytomegalovirus-associated. Most TCR sequences were rare, but some public TCRs occurred in many donors. A previous analysis found most TCR beta V segments productive roughly 87% or roughly 30% of the time. V- and J-gene trimming of TCR beta was linked (in a later analysis) to a missense DCLRE1C variant.

In the PCR, 60 Vbeta and 13 Jbeta primers were used. Only in-frame clones appear in the TCRdb table, and some are missing; sequencing was by immunoSEQ multiplex PCR. The table lists a few hundred thousand clones, approximately 90% of them singletons. V was cut by 0 bases and J by 4 bases, with 7 bases left in between. The CDR3 sequence is 13 residues long. Germline CDR1 SGDLS, CDR2 YYNGEE. Sequences were obtained from PBMCs. The TCR originated in a woman under 30 in good health and CMV-seronegative. This chain connects TRBV9 to TRBJ1-1; D remains unclear. As DNA, the CDR3 is TGTGCCAGCAGCGTAGCGGGGAGCACTGAAGCTTTCTTT. Protein: CASSVAGSTEAFF.